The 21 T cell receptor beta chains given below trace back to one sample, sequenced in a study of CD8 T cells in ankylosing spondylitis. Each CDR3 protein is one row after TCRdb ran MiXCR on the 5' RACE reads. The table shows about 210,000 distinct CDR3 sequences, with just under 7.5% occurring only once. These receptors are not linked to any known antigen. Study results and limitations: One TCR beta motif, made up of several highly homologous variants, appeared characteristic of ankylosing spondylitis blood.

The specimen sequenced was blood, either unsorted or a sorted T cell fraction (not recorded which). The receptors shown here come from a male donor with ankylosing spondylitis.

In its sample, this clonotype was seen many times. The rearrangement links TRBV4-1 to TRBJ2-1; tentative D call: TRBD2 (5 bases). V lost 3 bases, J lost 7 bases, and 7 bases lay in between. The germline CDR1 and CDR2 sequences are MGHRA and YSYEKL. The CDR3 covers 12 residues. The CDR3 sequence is CASSHRGNEQFF. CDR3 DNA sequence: TGCGCCAGCAGCCATAGAGGGAATGAGCAGTTCTTC.

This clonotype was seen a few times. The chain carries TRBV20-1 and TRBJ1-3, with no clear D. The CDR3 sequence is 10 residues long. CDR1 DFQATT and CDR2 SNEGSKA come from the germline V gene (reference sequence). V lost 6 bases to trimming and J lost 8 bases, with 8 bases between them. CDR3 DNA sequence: TGCAGTGCAGCCTGGGACACCATATATTTT. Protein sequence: CSAAWDTIYF.

The CDR3 DNA sequence: TGCGCCAGCAGCGATGGACAGGGTTACGAGCAGTACTTC. This codes for CASSDGQGYEQYF. The V gene is TRBV5-1, the J gene TRBJ2-7; TRBD1 agrees at 8 bases. The junction had 4 bases not matched to a gene; V was cut back by 4 bases and J by 4 bases. This CDR3 spans 13 amino acids. Germline lookup yields CDR1 SGHRS and CDR2 YFSETQ.

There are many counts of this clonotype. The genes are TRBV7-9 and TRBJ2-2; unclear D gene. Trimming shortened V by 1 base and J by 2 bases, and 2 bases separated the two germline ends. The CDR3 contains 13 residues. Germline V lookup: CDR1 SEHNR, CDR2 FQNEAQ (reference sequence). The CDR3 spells CASSLGNTGELFF. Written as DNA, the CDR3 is TGTGCCAGCAGCTTAGGAAACACCGGGGAGCTGTTTTTT.

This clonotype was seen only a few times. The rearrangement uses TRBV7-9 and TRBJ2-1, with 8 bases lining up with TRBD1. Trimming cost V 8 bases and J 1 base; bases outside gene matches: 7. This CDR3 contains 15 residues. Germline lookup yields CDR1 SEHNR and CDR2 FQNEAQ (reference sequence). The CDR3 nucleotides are TGTGCCAGCGATCAGGGGGCCAAATCCTACAATGAGCAGTTCTTC. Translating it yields CASDQGAKSYNEQFF.

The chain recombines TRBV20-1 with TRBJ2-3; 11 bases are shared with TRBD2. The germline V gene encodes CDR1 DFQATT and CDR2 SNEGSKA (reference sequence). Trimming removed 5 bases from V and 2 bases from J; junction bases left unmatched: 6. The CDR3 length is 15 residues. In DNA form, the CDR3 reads TGCAGTGCTCATTCTAGCGGGGGGACCACAGATACGCAGTATTTT. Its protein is CSAHSSGGTTDTQYF.

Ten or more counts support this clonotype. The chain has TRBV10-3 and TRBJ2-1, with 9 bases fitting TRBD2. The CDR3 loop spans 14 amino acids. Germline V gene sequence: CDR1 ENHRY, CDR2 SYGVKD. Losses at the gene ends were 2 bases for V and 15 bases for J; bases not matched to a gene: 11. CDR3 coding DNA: TGTGCCATCAGTGAGCGTTCCGGGACTAGCTCGCCGTTCTTC. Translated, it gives CAISERSGTSSPFF.

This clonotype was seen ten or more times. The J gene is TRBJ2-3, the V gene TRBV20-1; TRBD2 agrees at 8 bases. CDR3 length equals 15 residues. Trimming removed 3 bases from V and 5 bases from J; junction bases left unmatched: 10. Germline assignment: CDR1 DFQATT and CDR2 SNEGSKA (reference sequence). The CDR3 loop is CSASPTSGWGDTQYF. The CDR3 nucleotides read TGCAGTGCTAGCCCTACTAGCGGCTGGGGAGATACGCAGTATTTT.

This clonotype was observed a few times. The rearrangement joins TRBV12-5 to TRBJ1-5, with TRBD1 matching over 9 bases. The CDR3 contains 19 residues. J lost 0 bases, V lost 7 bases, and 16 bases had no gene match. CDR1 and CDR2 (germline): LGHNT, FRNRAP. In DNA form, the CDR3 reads TGTGCTAGTGCTAACACCCGGGACAGGGACCTTTATAGCAATCAGCCCCAGCATTTT. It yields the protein CASANTRDRDLYSNQPQHF.

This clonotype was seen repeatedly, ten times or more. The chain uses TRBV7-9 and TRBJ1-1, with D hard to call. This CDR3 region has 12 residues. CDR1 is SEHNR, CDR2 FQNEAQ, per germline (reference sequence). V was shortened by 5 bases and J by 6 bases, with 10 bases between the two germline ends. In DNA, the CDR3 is TGTGCCAGCAGCCAGGTTGGAGCTGAAGCTTTCTTT. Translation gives CASSQVGAEAFF.

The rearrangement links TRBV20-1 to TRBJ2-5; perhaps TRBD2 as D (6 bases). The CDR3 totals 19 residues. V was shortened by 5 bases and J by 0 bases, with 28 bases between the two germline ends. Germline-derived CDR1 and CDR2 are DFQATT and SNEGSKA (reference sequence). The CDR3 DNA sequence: TGCAGTGCTTTCAGGTTCGGCCTAGCGCAGAGTTGGCACCAAGAGACCCAGTACTTC. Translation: CSAFRFGLAQSWHQETQYF.

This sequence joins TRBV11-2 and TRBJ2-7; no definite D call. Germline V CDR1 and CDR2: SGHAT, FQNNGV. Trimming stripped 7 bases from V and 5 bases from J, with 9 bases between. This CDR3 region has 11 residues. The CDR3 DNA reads TGTGCCAGCACCATCGAGGACGAGCAGTACTTC. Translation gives CASTIEDEQYF.

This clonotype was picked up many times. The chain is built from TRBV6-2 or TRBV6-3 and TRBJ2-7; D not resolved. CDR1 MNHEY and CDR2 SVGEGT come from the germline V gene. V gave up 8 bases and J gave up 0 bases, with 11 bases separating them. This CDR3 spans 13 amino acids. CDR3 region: CASEERGSYEQYF. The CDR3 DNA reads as TGTGCCAGCGAGGAACGAGGCTCCTACGAGCAGTACTTC.

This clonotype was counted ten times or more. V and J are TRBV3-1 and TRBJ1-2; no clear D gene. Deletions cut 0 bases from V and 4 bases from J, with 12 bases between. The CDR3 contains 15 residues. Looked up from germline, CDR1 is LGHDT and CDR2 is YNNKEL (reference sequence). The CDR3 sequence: CASSQEITVTYGYTF. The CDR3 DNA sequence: TGTGCCAGCAGCCAAGAGATTACAGTTACCTATGGCTACACCTTC.

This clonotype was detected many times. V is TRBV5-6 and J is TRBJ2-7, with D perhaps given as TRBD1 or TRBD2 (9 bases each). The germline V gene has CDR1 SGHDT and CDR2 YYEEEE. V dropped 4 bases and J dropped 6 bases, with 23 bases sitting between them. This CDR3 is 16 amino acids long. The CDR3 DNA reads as TGTGCCAGCAGCCCTGCGGGACAGGGACTAGCTGTCGAGCAGTACTTC. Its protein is CASSPAGQGLAVEQYF.

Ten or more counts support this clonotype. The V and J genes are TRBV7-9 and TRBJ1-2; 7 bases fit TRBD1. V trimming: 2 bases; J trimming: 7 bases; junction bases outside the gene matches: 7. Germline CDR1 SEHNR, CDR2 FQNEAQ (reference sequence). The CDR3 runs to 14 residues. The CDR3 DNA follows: TGTGCCAGCAGCTTACGAGACAGGGTCTTTGGCTACACCTTC. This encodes CASSLRDRVFGYTF. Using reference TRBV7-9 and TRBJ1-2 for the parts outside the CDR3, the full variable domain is DTGVSQNPRHKITKRGQNVTFRCDPISEHNRLYWYRQTLGQGPEFLTYFQNEAQLEKSRLLSDRFSAERPKGSFSTLEIQRTEQGDSAMYLCASSLRDRVFGYTFGSGTRLTVV.

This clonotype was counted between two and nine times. The CDR3 coding sequence is TGTGCCAGCAGCCGCCCCTTCGCAGGGACCTACGAGCAGTACTTC. Translating gives CASSRPFAGTYEQYF. The V call is TRBV27, the J call TRBJ2-7; weak D call: TRBD1 (5 bases). The CDR3 length is 15 residues. In germline, CDR1 is MNHEY, CDR2 SMNVEV (reference sequence). V was cut by 6 bases and J by 2 bases, with 17 bases left in between.

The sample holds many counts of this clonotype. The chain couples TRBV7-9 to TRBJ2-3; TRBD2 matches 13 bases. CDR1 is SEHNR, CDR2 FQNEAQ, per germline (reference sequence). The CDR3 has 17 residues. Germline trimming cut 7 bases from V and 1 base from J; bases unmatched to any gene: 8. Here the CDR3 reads CASTQGLAGPGTDTQYF. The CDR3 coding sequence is TGTGCCAGCACCCAGGGACTAGCGGGGCCTGGCACAGATACGCAGTATTTT.

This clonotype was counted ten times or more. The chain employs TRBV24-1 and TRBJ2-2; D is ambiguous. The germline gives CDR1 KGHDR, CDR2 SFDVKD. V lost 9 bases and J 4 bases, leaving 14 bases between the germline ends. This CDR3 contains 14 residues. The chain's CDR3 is CATGNARSTGELFF. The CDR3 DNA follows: TGTGCCACCGGGAACGCCAGGAGCACCGGGGAGCTGTTTTTT.

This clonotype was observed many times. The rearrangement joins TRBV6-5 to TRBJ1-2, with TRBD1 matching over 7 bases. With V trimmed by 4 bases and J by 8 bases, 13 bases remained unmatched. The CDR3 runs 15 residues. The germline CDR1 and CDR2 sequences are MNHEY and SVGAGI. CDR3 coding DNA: TGTGCCAGCAGTTGGCAGGGGGATCGGTTTCAAGGCTACACCTTC. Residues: CASSWQGDRFQGYTF.

CDR3 residues: CASSMRQLDETQYF. The CDR3 DNA reads TGTGCCAGTAGTATGAGGCAGCTCGATGAGACCCAGTACTTC. The rearrangement links TRBV19 to TRBJ2-5; D unresolved. This CDR3 comprises 14 residues. Germline values: CDR1 LNHDA, CDR2 SQIVND (reference sequence). Trimming left V 3 bases short and J 5 bases short, with 13 bases between.